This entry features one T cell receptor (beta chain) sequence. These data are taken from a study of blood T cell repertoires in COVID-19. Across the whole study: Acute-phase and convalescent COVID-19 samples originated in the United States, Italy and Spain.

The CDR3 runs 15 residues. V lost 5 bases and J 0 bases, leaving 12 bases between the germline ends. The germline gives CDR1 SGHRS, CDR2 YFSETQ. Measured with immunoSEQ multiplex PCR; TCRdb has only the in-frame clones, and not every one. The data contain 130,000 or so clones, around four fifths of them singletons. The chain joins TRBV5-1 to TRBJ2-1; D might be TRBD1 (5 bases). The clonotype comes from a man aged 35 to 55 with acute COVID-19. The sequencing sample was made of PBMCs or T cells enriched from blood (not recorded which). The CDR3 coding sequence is TGCGCCAGCAGTTACACAGGAAGCTCCTACAATGAGCAGTTCTTC. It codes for CASSYTGSSYNEQFF.